This T cell receptor (beta chain) stems from a study of early T cells in non-severe SARS-CoV-2 infection. Study details: Sequencing targeted bulk RNA from unsorted whole blood, leaving chains unpaired.

V dropped 4 bases and J dropped 1 base, with 19 bases sitting between them. Per germline, CDR1 SGHNT and CDR2 YYREEE (reference sequence). This CDR3 comprises 17 residues. TCRdb re-called the 5' RACE reads with MiXCR, one entry per CDR3 protein. The table records 40,000 to 45,000 distinct CDR3 sequences, roughly 4.3% of them present only once. This clonotype is medium-sized (0.01 to 0.1%). The source is an adult who was a healthcare worker with PCR-confirmed SARS-CoV-2 infection or an uninfected control (not recorded which). Sequencing was done on a sample of whole blood. V usage is TRBV5-4 and J usage is TRBJ2-3; D possibly corresponds to TRBD2 (5 bases). The CDR3 is CASSLRGEPPRTDTQYF. In DNA form, the CDR3 reads TGTGCCAGCAGCCTACGTGGGGAGCCCCCACGCACAGATACGCAGTATTTT. Looking up the rest from reference TRBV5-4 and TRBJ2-3 gives the full variable domain: ETGVTQSPTHLIKTRGQQVTLRCSSQSGHNTVSWYQQALGQGPQFIFQYYREEENGRGNFPPRFSGLQFPNYSSELNVNALELDDSALYLCASSLRGEPPRTDTQYFGPGTRLTVL.